Listed here are 10 T cell receptor beta chains from one sample, sequenced in a study of blood T cell repertoires in COVID-19. This table comes from immunoSEQ multiplex PCR, and its TCRdb copy is limited to in-frame clones, with some not included. The sample lists around 130,000 clones, around 84% seen once, with about 17% in the top ten. The sequencing input was peripheral blood. These receptors all stem from a woman older than 75 with acute or convalescent COVID-19.

The CDR3 spells CSANTQGGRYF. DNA for the CDR3: TGCAGTGCTAACACCCAGGGGGGCAGGTACTTC. The chain joins TRBV20-1 to TRBJ2-7, with D perhaps matching TRBD1 (7 bases). V was clipped by 4 bases and J by 12 bases, with 16 bases between them. The CDR3 sequence is 11 residues long. The germline V gene has CDR1 DFQATT and CDR2 SNEGSKA (reference sequence).

The chain has TRBV18 and TRBJ2-7, with D unclear. The V gene's germline CDR1 is KGHSH and CDR2 LQKENI. The CDR3 sequence is 14 residues long. V lost 2 bases, J lost 0 bases, and 8 bases lay in between. The CDR3 nucleotides are TGTGCCAGCTCACCAAGTGCCGGCTCCTACGAGCAGTACTTC. It codes for CASSPSAGSYEQYF.

The chain carries TRBV11-2 and TRBJ2-3; the D gene is possibly TRBD2 (5 bases). The V end was cut by 2 bases, the J end by 6 bases, with 15 bases between. This CDR3 comprises 15 residues. Germline V gene data show CDR1 as SGHAT and CDR2 as FQNNGV. The CDR3 bases are TGTGCCAGCAGCTTATCCGGGATTGATTGGGATACGCAGTATTTT. Protein: CASSLSGIDWDTQYF.

The gene calls are TRBV29-1 and TRBJ2-3; 7 bases agree with TRBD2. Germline assignment: CDR1 SQVTM and CDR2 ANQGSEA. The junction had 7 bases not matched to a gene; V was cut back by 4 bases and J by 0 bases. The CDR3 extends over 15 amino acids. In nucleotides, the CDR3 is TGCAGCGTTGCCAAACTAGCGCTGAGCACAGATACGCAGTATTTT. This sequence encodes CSVAKLALSTDTQYF.

This clone was detected once. CDR3 sequence: CASSEVTTGANSPLHF. In DNA, the CDR3 is TGTGCCAGCAGTGAAGTAACGACAGGGGCTAATTCACCCCTCCACTTT. The chain carries TRBV6-1 and TRBJ1-6, with 8 positions matching TRBD1. CDR3 length: 16 amino acids. Germline loops: CDR1 MNHNS, CDR2 SASEGT. The junction had 5 bases not matched to a gene; V was cut back by 1 base and J by 6 bases.

This chain links TRBV2 with TRBJ1-4; D not resolved. The CDR3 has 13 residues. V was shortened by 4 bases and J by 6 bases, with 9 bases between the two germline ends. Germline V gives CDR1 SNHLY, CDR2 FYNNEI. The CDR3 sequence: CASSVARYEKLFF. In nucleotides, the CDR3 is TGTGCCAGCAGTGTGGCACGTTATGAAAAACTGTTTTTT.

This chain joins TRBV4-1 and TRBJ1-1; TRBD1 matches at 8 bases. The V gene's germline CDR1 is MGHRA and CDR2 YSYEKL. CDR3 length equals 16 residues. V lost 1 base, J lost 0 bases, and 4 bases stayed unmatched. CDR3 in DNA: TGCGCCAGCAGCCAAGCGGACAGGGCCATGAACACTGAAGCTTTCTTT. Translation: CASSQADRAMNTEAFF.

The genes are TRBV7-2 and TRBJ2-1, with D possibly being TRBD1 (6 bases). Trimming left V 5 bases short and J 7 bases short, with 18 bases between. The CDR3 runs 15 residues. Germline V gene sequence: CDR1 SGHTA, CDR2 FQGNSA. In nucleotides, the CDR3 is TGTGCCAGCAGCCACCGGGACACCTTTAGGAATGAGCAGTTCTTC. This sequence encodes CASSHRDTFRNEQFF.

This clone has just one count. The chain links TRBV5-5 to TRBJ2-7; D uncertain. The V and J ends lost 4 bases and 2 bases respectively, with 7 bases between them. In germline, CDR1 is SGHKS, CDR2 YYEKEE (reference sequence). There are 12 residues in the CDR3. CDR3 loop: CASSAAAYEQYF. CDR3 DNA sequence: TGTGCCAGCAGCGCGGCCGCCTACGAGCAGTACTTC. Based on the CDR3 plus reference TRBV5-5 and TRBJ2-7, the full variable domain is DAGVTQSPTHLIKTRGQQVTLRCSPISGHKSVSWYQQVLGQGPQFIFQYYEKEERGRGNFPDRFSARQFPNYSSELNVNALLLGDSALYLCASSAAAYEQYFGPGTRLTVT.

This clone was recorded a few times. J is TRBJ2-2 and V is TRBV19; D may be TRBD2 (5 bases). The CDR3 consists of 14 residues. The germline gives CDR1 LNHDA, CDR2 SQIVND (reference sequence). V lost 6 bases and J lost 4, with 12 bases in between. CDR3 sequence reads: CASSGMHLTGELFF. Here the CDR3 DNA reads TGTGCCAGTAGCGGGATGCATCTCACCGGGGAGCTGTTTTTT.